Presented here are 19 T cell receptor beta chains from one specimen sequenced in a study of graft-versus-host responses after intestinal transplantation. No antigen has been assigned to these receptors. Generated by immunoSEQ multiplex PCR, the TCRdb table keeps only in-frame clones and is missing some. This sample has over 55,000 clones, with around 82% found just once. This specimen was unstimulated CD4+ T cells sorted from spleen or lymph node cells, taken before transplant. The receptor source for this set is a human donor who was the organ donor for an intestinal transplant.

This chain links TRBV5-4 with TRBJ1-3, with 7 bases lining up with TRBD1. The CDR3 consists of 15 residues. Germline-derived CDR1 and CDR2 are SGHNT and YYREEE (reference sequence). The V segment lost 0 bases and the J segment 4 bases; nucleotides outside the gene matches: 4. The CDR3 DNA sequence: TGTGCCAGCAGCTTGGACAGGGGAACGGGAAACACCATATATTTT. It encodes CASSLDRGTGNTIYF.

The V call is TRBV6-5, the J call TRBJ2-3; D may be TRBD2 (5 bases). The length of the CDR3 is 14 residues. CDR1 is MNHEY, CDR2 SVGAGI, per germline. With 6 bases removed from V and 7 bases from J, the gap between germline ends came to 17 bases. The DNA for the CDR3 is TGTGCCAGCAGAGCCCAGACTAACGACAATACGCAGTATTTT. This codes for CASRAQTNDNTQYF.

The DNA of the CDR3 is TGTGCCTGGAGTGTACGAGCTAAGGGCTACACCTTC. Translation: CAWSVRAKGYTF. The chain combines TRBV30 with TRBJ1-2; no reliable D call. V was shortened by 0 bases and J by 8 bases, with 10 bases between the two germline ends. Germline assignment: CDR1 GTSNPN and CDR2 SVGIG (reference sequence). The CDR3 covers 12 residues.

The V and J genes are TRBV5-6 and TRBJ2-5; 8 bases fit TRBD1. In germline, CDR1 is SGHDT, CDR2 YYEEEE. V shed 1 base and J 3 bases; nucleotides not matched to a gene: 5. This CDR3 region has 15 residues. In DNA, the CDR3 is TGTGCCAGCAGCTTGACAGGGGGGAAGGAAGAGACCCAGTACTTC. Translated: CASSLTGGKEETQYF.

In its sample, this clone was seen once. The chain uses TRBV6-5 and TRBJ2-3; tentative D call: TRBD1 (6 bases). This CDR3 spans 15 amino acids. V was trimmed by 7 bases and J by 4 bases, leaving 18 bases between them. Germline V gene data show CDR1 as MNHEY and CDR2 as SVGAGI. The CDR3 spells CASIRGVGSADTQYF. The CDR3 DNA sequence: TGTGCCAGCATCAGGGGAGTTGGGAGCGCAGATACGCAGTATTTT.

The count of this clone is one. The chain is built from TRBV7-9 and TRBJ2-5; a weak D match, TRBD2 (5 bases). Trimming removed 5 bases from V and 5 bases from J, with 12 bases in between. The CDR3 is made up of 13 amino acids. The germline CDR1 and CDR2 sequences are SEHNR and FQNEAQ (reference sequence). Written as DNA, the CDR3 is TGTGCCAGCAGCCAAGTACGGGGTGAGACCCAGTACTTC. This gives the protein CASSQVRGETQYF.

The chain links TRBV30 to TRBJ2-5; 10 nucleotides agree with TRBD2. Germline trimming cut 1 base from V and 4 bases from J; bases unmatched to any gene: 3. The CDR3 spans 14 residues. Per the germline V gene, CDR1 is GTSNPN and CDR2 is SVGIG (reference sequence). CDR3 bases: TGTGCCTGGAGTGAAGCGGGGGGGTTAGAGACCCAGTACTTC. Translating gives CAWSEAGGLETQYF.

The J gene is TRBJ2-5, the V gene TRBV28, with 8 bases aligning to TRBD1. The CDR3 consists of 15 residues. Germline-derived CDR1 and CDR2 are MDHEN and SYDVKM. Trimming took 6 bases from V and 5 from J; bases not matched to a gene: 11. CDR3 region: CASSPPGQGLETQYF. The CDR3 nucleotides are TGTGCCAGCAGCCCCCCTGGACAGGGTTTGGAGACCCAGTACTTC.

CDR3 sequence reads: CASSLPGGGRETQYF. The CDR3 nucleotides read TGCGCCAGCAGCTTGCCCGGGGGGGGACGAGAGACCCAGTACTTC. This chain joins TRBV5-1 and TRBJ2-5; 8 bases map to TRBD2. The V gene end was trimmed by 1 base and the J gene end by 4 bases; junction bases not matched to a gene: 6. The CDR3 sequence is 15 residues long. The germline V gene has CDR1 SGHRS and CDR2 YFSETQ.

The rearrangement uses TRBV7-8 and TRBJ2-7, with 8 bases identical to TRBD2. CDR1 is SGHVS, CDR2 FQNEAQ, per germline. Trimming cost V 5 bases and J 1 base; bases outside gene matches: 13. This CDR3 region has 17 residues. This chain's CDR3 is CASSKRSIAGQSYEQYV. The CDR3 DNA sequence: TGTGCCAGCAGCAAACGATCGATAGCGGGACAATCCTACGAGCAGTACGTC.

The genes are TRBV7-3 and TRBJ2-1, with 9 bases lining up with TRBD1. Trimming removed 11 bases from V and 6 bases from J; junction bases left unmatched: 5. CDR1 and CDR2 (germline): SGHTA, FQGTGA. There are 12 residues in the CDR3. The CDR3 coding sequence is TGTGCCCCCCGGGACAGGGTCAATGAGCAGTTCTTC. Amino acids: CAPRDRVNEQFF.

The chain joins TRBV7-2 to TRBJ2-3; no firm D call. V was shortened by 5 bases and J by 4 bases, with 13 bases between the two germline ends. The CDR3 has 14 amino acids. Germline assignment: CDR1 SGHTA and CDR2 FQGNSA. CDR3 bases: TGTGCCAGCAGCCGTTTCCCAGGTGCAGATACGCAGTATTTT. Translating it yields CASSRFPGADTQYF.

Worth noting for this clone: The same CDR3 can be traced to other DNA sequences in this sample. The V gene is TRBV28, the J gene TRBJ2-7; 10 bases map to TRBD1. V lost 6 bases, J lost 2 bases, and 4 bases stayed unmatched. The CDR3 length is 14 residues. Germline CDR1 reads MDHEN; CDR2 reads SYDVKM. This CDR3 reads CASSPGTGAYEQYV. In DNA, the CDR3 is TGTGCCAGCAGCCCCGGGACAGGGGCCTACGAGCAGTACGTC.

V and J are TRBV15 and TRBJ2-3; TRBD1 agrees at 7 bases. V dropped 4 bases and J dropped 4; count of bases not matched to a gene: 5. CDR3 length: 14 residues. CDR1 and CDR2 (germline): LNHNV, YYDKDF (reference sequence). The CDR3 nucleotides read TGTGCCACCAGCAATTTGGGGACAGCAGATACGCAGTATTTT. This gives the protein CATSNLGTADTQYF.

The chain uses TRBV4-2 and TRBJ2-3; 11 positions match TRBD2. This CDR3 has 18 amino acids. Trimming took 5 bases from V and 0 from J; bases not matched to a gene: 10. In germline, CDR1 is LGHNA, CDR2 YNFKEQ. CDR3 in amino acids: CASSRGLAVPKSTDTQYF. DNA of the CDR3: TGTGCCAGCAGCAGGGGACTAGCGGTACCTAAAAGCACAGATACGCAGTATTTT.

The rearrangement uses TRBV18 and TRBJ1-1; tentative D call: TRBD1 (6 bases). The V end lost 3 bases, the J end lost 8 bases, and 19 bases lay between the germline ends. CDR3 length: 15 residues. CDR1 is KGHSH, CDR2 LQKENI, per germline. The CDR3 loop is CASSPSDSTFTEAFF. In DNA, the CDR3 is TGTGCCAGCTCACCTTCGGACAGCACTTTTACCGAAGCTTTCTTT.

The CDR3 loop reads CASSLGLLAGGNTQYF. CDR3 nucleotides: TGCGCCAGCAGCTTGGGTTTACTAGCGGGGGGCAATACGCAGTATTTT. The rearrangement uses TRBV5-1 and TRBJ2-3, with 12 nucleotides matching TRBD2. The CDR3 spans 16 residues. Germline trimming cut 0 bases from V and 7 bases from J; bases unmatched to any gene: 6. The germline V gene encodes CDR1 SGHRS and CDR2 YFSETQ.

This sequence joins TRBV6-1 and TRBJ2-7, with 9 bases identical to TRBD1. The CDR3 extends over 15 amino acids. The germline V gene has CDR1 MNHNS and CDR2 SASEGT. The junction had 7 bases not matched to a gene; V was cut back by 4 bases and J by 3 bases. The CDR3 DNA follows: TGTGCCAGCAGTGTAGGGACAGGGACCATCTACGAGCAGTACGTC. Protein sequence: CASSVGTGTIYEQYV.

The chain carries TRBV13 and TRBJ2-3; 11 bases match TRBD2. Per germline, CDR1 PRHDT and CDR2 FYEKMQ (reference sequence). The length of the CDR3 is 18 residues. J lost 4 bases, V lost 5 bases, and 14 bases had no gene match. CDR3 DNA sequence: TGTGCCAGCAGCATATCAGGGACTAGCGGTCCACATGCAGATACGCAGTATTTT. This encodes CASSISGTSGPHADTQYF.